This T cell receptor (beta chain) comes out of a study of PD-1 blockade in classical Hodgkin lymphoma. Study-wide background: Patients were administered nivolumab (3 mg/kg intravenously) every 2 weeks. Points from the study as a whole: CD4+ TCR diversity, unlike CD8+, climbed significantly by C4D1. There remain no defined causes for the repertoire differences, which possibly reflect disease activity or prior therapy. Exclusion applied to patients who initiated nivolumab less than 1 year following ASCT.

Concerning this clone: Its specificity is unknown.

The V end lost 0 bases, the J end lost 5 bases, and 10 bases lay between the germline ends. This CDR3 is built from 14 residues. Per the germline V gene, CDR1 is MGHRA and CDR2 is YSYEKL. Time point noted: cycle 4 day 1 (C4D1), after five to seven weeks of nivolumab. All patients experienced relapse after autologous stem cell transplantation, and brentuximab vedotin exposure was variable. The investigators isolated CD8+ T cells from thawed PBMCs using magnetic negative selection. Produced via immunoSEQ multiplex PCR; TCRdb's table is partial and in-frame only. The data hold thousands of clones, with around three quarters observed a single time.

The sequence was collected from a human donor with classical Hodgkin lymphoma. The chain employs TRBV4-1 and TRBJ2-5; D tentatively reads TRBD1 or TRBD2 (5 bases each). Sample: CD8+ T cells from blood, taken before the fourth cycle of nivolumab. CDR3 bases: TGCGCCAGCAGCCAAGAGTCGGGGCCGGAGACCCAGTACTTC. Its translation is CASSQESGPETQYF.